The next 9 T cell receptor beta chains were all read from a single sample in a study of blood T cell repertoires in COVID-19. TCRdb's table, derived via immunoSEQ multiplex PCR, lists solely in-frame clones and lacks some. There are some 150,000 clones in the sample; approximately 80% occur only once, and about 2% lies in the top ten. The specimen sequenced was peripheral blood. These receptors all stem from a man between 65 and 85 years old with acute or convalescent COVID-19.

This clone has only a few counts. At one boundary the junction diverges from the germline segment, which might be a read error. The V and J genes are TRBV12-3 or TRBV12-4 and TRBJ2-3, with a tentative D call TRBD1 (6 bases). The CDR3 contains 13 residues. The CDR3 is CASSLAAGASQAF. CDR3 DNA sequence: TGTGCCAGCAGTTTAGCGGCAGGGGCCAGCCAGGCCTTT.

This chain joins TRBV25-1 and TRBJ1-2, with D unresolved. CDR3 length equals 14 residues. Trimming left V 1 base short and J 4 bases short, with 10 bases between. Germline CDR1 and CDR2: MGHDK and SYGVNS. CDR3 DNA: TGTGCCAGCAGTGAATCTGAGGGAAGCTATGGCTACACCTTC. Its translation is CASSESEGSYGYTF.

The gene calls are TRBV29-1 and TRBJ2-3, with 8 bases that match TRBD2. The CDR3 extends over 15 amino acids. The V gene's germline CDR1 is SQVTM and CDR2 ANQGSEA. V trimming: 1 base; J trimming: 4 bases; junction bases outside the gene matches: 7. The DNA for the CDR3 is TGCAGCGTTGAAGGTTCGCCGGGAGGGCCAGATACGCAGTATTTT. It encodes CSVEGSPGGPDTQYF.

This rearrangement joins TRBV30 to TRBJ1-6; D remains unclear. The CDR3 runs 13 residues. V dropped 5 bases and J dropped 3 bases, with 8 bases sitting between them. Germline V gene lookup returns CDR1 GTSNPN and CDR2 SVGIG (reference sequence). DNA of the CDR3: TGTGCCTGGGAGGGCCTCTATAATTCACCCCTCCACTTT. Translation: CAWEGLYNSPLHF.

The chain employs TRBV10-3 and TRBJ1-2, with TRBD1 identical over 7 bases. The CDR3 is 14 amino acids. Per germline, CDR1 ENHRY and CDR2 SYGVKD. Losses at the gene ends were 3 bases for V and 7 bases for J; bases not matched to a gene: 8. The CDR3 nucleotides are TGTGCCATCAGTGACCGTAGGACAGGCGGTGGCTACACCTTC. Encoded protein: CAISDRRTGGGYTF.

V usage is TRBV19 and J usage is TRBJ2-2; TRBD1 matches at 9 bases. Germline V gives CDR1 LNHDA, CDR2 SQIVND (reference sequence). V lost 10 bases, J lost 1 base, and 10 bases stayed unmatched. The CDR3 runs 16 residues. This CDR3 reads CATLDRGGVNTGELFF. CDR3 bases: TGTGCCACCCTGGACAGGGGTGGAGTGAACACCGGGGAGCTGTTTTTT.

The chain uses TRBV6-5 and TRBJ2-7, with D possibly being TRBD1 (6 bases). Trimming removed 0 bases at V and 6 bases at J, with 15 bases between. The germline gives CDR1 MNHEY, CDR2 SVGAGI. The CDR3 is made up of 15 amino acids. The CDR3 region is CASSYSATRGSEQYF. In nucleotides, the CDR3 is TGTGCCAGCAGTTACTCGGCGACCAGGGGTAGCGAGCAGTACTTC.

This CDR3 is CASRRAGDVGPDGYTF. The CDR3 coding sequence is TGTGCCAGCCGACGAGCCGGGGATGTTGGTCCGGATGGCTACACCTTC. V gene TRBV3-1 (or the pseudogene TRBV3-2) combines with J gene TRBJ1-2; no clear D gene. There are 16 residues in the CDR3. V lost 8 bases and J lost 6, with 25 bases in between. CDR1 and CDR2 from the germline V gene are LGHDT and YNNKEL (reference sequence).

The chain links TRBV19 to TRBJ2-7; 7 bases agree with TRBD2. The germline CDR1 and CDR2 sequences are LNHDA and SQIVND (reference sequence). This CDR3 spans 14 amino acids. Trimming removed 5 bases from V and 7 bases from J; junction bases left unmatched: 11. DNA for the CDR3: TGTGCCAGTAGTGCAGGGACTACCCGCCGAGAGCAGTACTTC. Amino acids: CASSAGTTRREQYF.